This is a list of T cell receptor beta chains from one sample in a study of cytomegalovirus exposure and HLA in healthy donors. The data were produced by immunoSEQ multiplex PCR, yet TCRdb's version contains in-frame clones alone and is incomplete. The data show 200,000 to 300,000 clones, about 90% seen once. Sequencing input: PBMCs. The receptors were gathered from a young man in good health and CMV-seropositive. The CDR3 runs from the conserved cysteine through the conserved F or W. The D gene is left open where the match is weak.

J,V,D,CDR3,DNA
TRBJ2-3,TRBV13,NA,CASSSYPRSTDTQYF,TGTGCCAGCAGCTCATACCCTAGGAGCACAGATACGCAGTATTTT
TRBJ2-5,TRBV5-1,TRBD2,CASSLARTSGRAGAETQYF,TGCGCCAGCAGCTTGGCTCGGACTAGCGGGAGGGCCGGGGCAGAGACCCAGTACTTC
TRBJ2-2,TRBV7-2,NA,CASRGGFGELFF,TGTGCCAGCAGAGGGGGTTTCGGGGAGCTGTTTTTT
TRBJ2-3,TRBV29-1,TRBD2,CSAGVAGGTDTQYF,TGCAGCGCAGGGGTAGCGGGGGGCACAGATACGCAGTATTTT
TRBJ2-7,TRBV19,NA,CASSIGRDRYEQYF,TGTGCCAGTAGTATAGGCAGGGATCGCTACGAGCAGTACTTC
TRBJ2-7,TRBV25-1,NA,CASTDLYEQYF,TGTGCCAGCACAGACCTCTACGAGCAGTACTTC
TRBJ1-1,TRBV29-1,NA,CSVGFRGAMNTEAFF,TGCAGCGTTGGGTTCCGGGGGGCGATGAACACTGAAGCTTTCTTT
TRBJ2-7,TRBV7-2,NA,CASSALQGYEQYF,TGTGCCAGCAGCGCATTACAGGGCTACGAGCAGTACTTC
TRBJ2-7,TRBV29-1,TRBD1,CSVVAGGADMTYEQYF,TGCAGCGTTGTGGCAGGGGGCGCCGATATGACCTACGAGCAGTACTTC
TRBJ1-2,TRBV9,NA,CASSVELEYGYTF,TGTGCCAGCAGCGTAGAGCTTGAGTATGGCTACACCTTC
TRBJ1-2,TRBV15,NA,CATSNFVGRTPGGYGYTF,TGTGCCACCAGCAACTTCGTAGGACGGACACCGGGGGGCTATGGCTACACCTTC
TRBJ1-3,TRBV11-1,NA,CASSRTPFSGNTIYF,TGTGCCAGCAGCCGGACCCCGTTCTCTGGAAACACCATATATTTT
TRBJ1-1,TRBV10-3,TRBD1,CAISTGVNTEAFF,TGTGCCATCAGTACAGGGGTGAACACTGAAGCTTTCTTT
TRBJ2-7,TRBV6-5,NA,CASSYSKLLSYEQYF,TGTGCCAGCAGTTACTCTAAGCTATTATCCTACGAGCAGTACTTC
TRBJ1-1,TRBV2,NA,CASSSTGYEAFF,TGTGCCAGCAGTTCTACAGGTTATGAAGCTTTCTTT